The rows below give T cell receptor beta chains drawn from one sample of a study of OX40 agonist ivuxolimab in advanced cancers. Assay: immunoSEQ multiplex PCR; the TCRdb copy retains only in-frame clones and omits some. The table lists 60,000 to 65,000 clones, around 83% of them singletons, with approximately 0.63% in the top ten. The sequences come from CD4+ or CD8+ T cells sorted from blood, collected in a trial of the OX40 agonist ivuxolimab. The origin of the receptors is an adult with an advanced solid tumor such as melanoma, head and neck, liver or kidney cancer. Both conserved end residues are part of each CDR3.

J gene | V gene | CDR3 protein
TRBJ2-5 | TRBV5-1 | CASSPDILETQYF
TRBJ1-2 | TRBV4-1 | CASSLYRDNYGYTF
TRBJ1-5 | TRBV6-5 | CASSYRPMGQPQHF
TRBJ2-3 | TRBV4-1 | CASSPGQGKDTQYF
TRBJ1-2 | TRBV25-1 | CASKGTGQGYGYTF
TRBJ1-5 | TRBV6-1 | CASLPGHQPQHF
TRBJ1-5 | TRBV4-1 | CASSQDRGFSNQPQHF
TRBJ1-5 | TRBV10-2 | CASRGQGLSNQPQHF
TRBJ2-5 | TRBV5-4 | CASSARRAGVGETQYF
TRBJ2-3 | TRBV19 | CASSGLGDTQYF
TRBJ2-3 | TRBV14 | CASSQRGWTDTQYF
TRBJ1-2 | TRBV6-1 | CASSEEPRSYKGYTF
TRBJ1-2 | TRBV21-1 | CATFGPYYGYTF
TRBJ1-5 | TRBV25-1 | CASSRSGLGQPQHF
TRBJ2-7 | TRBV15 | CATSRTAMAYEQYF
TRBJ2-5 | TRBV5-1 | CASSLRGETQYF
TRBJ2-7 | TRBV6-5 | CASSAQGCRFYEQYF
TRBJ2-7 | TRBV19 | CASSPRDRGSYEQYF
TRBJ1-1 | TRBV6-4 | CASSARTEVSSFF
TRBJ2-1 | TRBV13 | CASSLGASGIYNEQFF
TRBJ1-1 | TRBV16 | CASSPGQDTEAFF
TRBJ1-2 | TRBV7-9 | CASSSEGGGYTF
TRBJ2-7 | TRBV29-1 | CSVEQLAGVGEQYF
TRBJ1-2 | TRBV5-6 | CASSLTGLHGYTF
TRBJ2-5 | TRBV7-6 | CASSLYPETQYF
TRBJ2-3 | TRBV29-1 | CSVFPSGSFTQYF
TRBJ1-6 | TRBV2 | CASNREQATRSLHF
TRBJ2-1 | TRBV28 | CASSYSFWQVYNEQFF
TRBJ2-5 | TRBV5-4 | CATSGQGMETQYF
TRBJ1-4 | TRBV5-6 | CASSRDRWREKLFF
TRBJ1-5 | TRBV30 | CAWSVQGSQPQHF